The rows below give T cell receptor beta chains drawn from one sample of a study of cytomegalovirus exposure and HLA in healthy donors. TCRdb's copy holds only in-frame clones and misses some; the assay was immunoSEQ multiplex PCR. The sample has some 120,000 clones; approximately 89% are singletons. The material sequenced was PBMCs. The receptors shown here come from a woman aged 30 to 39 in good health and CMV-seropositive. The CDR3 runs from the conserved cysteine through the conserved F or W. D genes are given only for firm matches. Clone size is not always given. Where it is, it says once, few, many or a class for expanded clones.

d_gene | j_gene | abundance | v_gene | CDR3nt | CDR3aa
- | TRBJ1-3 | - | TRBV6-1 | TGTGCCAGCAGTGAAGCTTCTCGCTCTGGAAACACCATATATTTT | CASSEASRSGNTIYF
TRBD2 | TRBJ2-7 | - | TRBV9 | TGTGCCAGCAGCGAAGCGCTAGCGGGAGCTGGGGACGAGCAGTACTTC | CASSEALAGAGDEQYF
TRBD1 | TRBJ2-7 | - | TRBV6-1 | TGTGCCAGCAGTGAACTCACAGGGGGACCCTACGAGCAGTACTTC | CASSELTGGPYEQYF
TRBD2 | TRBJ2-7 | - | TRBV10-3 | TGTGCCATCAGTGAGCGGGAGGGCCAGTATGAGCAGTACTTC | CAISEREGQYEQYF
TRBD1 | TRBJ1-1 | - | TRBV2 | TGTGCCAGCAGTGAGAACAGGGGCACTGAAGCTTTCTTT | CASSENRGTEAFF
- | TRBJ1-1 | once | TRBV11-2 | TGTGCCAGCAGTCGGCAGGCCGGGGGGACTGAAGCTTTCTTT | CASSRQAGGTEAFF
- | TRBJ1-4 | - | TRBV28 | TGTGCCAGCAGTTTACCGGGGGATCGCGAAAAACTGTTTTTT | CASSLPGDREKLFF
- | TRBJ1-4 | - | TRBV5-1 | TGCGCCAGCAGCACCTCCCCGACAGGACTAGAGGAAAAACTGTTTTTT | CASSTSPTGLEEKLFF
TRBD2 | TRBJ2-2 | - | TRBV6-1 | TGTGCCAGCAGTGAAGCGATCCTAGCGGGGGGGGCCGGGGAGCTGTTTTTT | CASSEAILAGGAGELFF
TRBD1 | TRBJ2-7 | once | TRBV7-9 | TGTGCCAGCAGCCTACGACAGGGACCCTACGAGCAGTACTTC | CASSLRQGPYEQYF
TRBD2 | TRBJ2-2 | few | TRBV6-4 | TGTGCCAGCAGTGAGCGGGGGTCGGATCACACCGGGGAGCTGTTTTTT | CASSERGSDHTGELFF
TRBD1 | TRBJ1-5 | - | TRBV5-1 | TGCGCCAGCAGCTTGGCCGACAGGGGGGGGCCCCAGCATTTT | CASSLADRGGPQHF
- | TRBJ2-5 | - | TRBV7-9 | TGTGCCAGCAGCCAGACTGGAAGAGAGGAGACCCAGTACTTC | CASSQTGREETQYF
- | TRBJ2-3 | - | TRBV4-2 | TGTGCCAGCAGCCAATTCAGGGCGGGGATCACAGATACGCAGTATTTT | CASSQFRAGITDTQYF
TRBD2 | TRBJ2-7 | - | TRBV19 | TGTGCCAGTAGTTCCACTAGCGGCATAACCTACGAGCAGTACTTC | CASSSTSGITYEQYF
TRBD2 | TRBJ2-1 | - | TRBV5-6 | TGTGCCAGCAGCTGGACTAGCGGATACAATGAGCAGTTCTTC | CASSWTSGYNEQFF
- | TRBJ1-2 | - | TRBV28 | TGTGCCAGCAGCCTCGGACAGATCAACTATGGCTACACCTTC | CASSLGQINYGYTF
- | TRBJ1-4 | - | TRBV7-9 | TGTGCCAGCAGCCCTCCAGGGGAAAAACTGTTTTTT | CASSPPGEKLFF
- | TRBJ2-7 | - | TRBV30 | TGTGCCTGGAGTCCTAGGTCCTACGAGCAGTACTTC | CAWSPRSYEQYF
- | TRBJ1-5 | - | TRBV28 | TGTGCCAGCAGGGTGGGAGGGAATAGCAATCAGCCCCAGCATTTT | CASRVGGNSNQPQHF
TRBD1 | TRBJ2-4 | - | TRBV29-1 | TGCAGCGTCCAACCGGGACAGTCCGGAATTCAGTACTTC | CSVQPGQSGIQYF
TRBD1 | TRBJ1-6 | - | TRBV2 | TGTGCCAGCAAAAGACAGGGGGCTAGTTCACCCCTCCACTTT | CASKRQGASSPLHF
TRBD1 | TRBJ1-5 | - | TRBV7-2 | TGTGCCAGCAGCTTAGATAGGACAGGGGGTAGGCCCCAGCATTTT | CASSLDRTGGRPQHF
- | TRBJ1-3 | - | TRBV11-2 | TGTGCCAGCAGCTTTGACATAGGAAACACCATATATTTT | CASSFDIGNTIYF
- | TRBJ2-5 | - | TRBV29-1 | TGCAGCGTGGCCCAAGAGACCCAGTACTTC | CSVAQETQYF
- | TRBJ2-7 | - | TRBV5-1 | TGCGCCAGCAGCTTTGGGGGCCCCTCCTACGAGCAGTACTTC | CASSFGGPSYEQYF
- | TRBJ1-1 | - | TRBV20-1 | TGCAGTGCCCGGATCGGGGCTGAAGCTTTCTTT | CSARIGAEAFF
- | TRBJ1-1 | - | TRBV11-1 | TGTGCCAGCAGCTTAGAGGAAGGACACCCTGAAGCTTTCTTT | CASSLEEGHPEAFF
- | TRBJ2-1 | - | TRBV20-1 | TGCAGTGCTAGACTAGCCACTGAGCAGTTCTTC | CSARLATEQFF
TRBD2 | TRBJ2-3 | - | TRBV30 | TGTGCCTGGAGCACTAGCGGGAGTGGGACGCAGTATTTT | CAWSTSGSGTQYF
TRBD1 | TRBJ1-1 | - | TRBV5-1 | TGCGCCAGCAGCTTGTCTTCGGGACAGGTGAACACTGAAGCTTTCTTT | CASSLSSGQVNTEAFF
- | TRBJ2-7 | - | TRBV6-5 | TGTGCCAGCAGTTCGTTCAGCGAGCAGTACTTC | CASSSFSEQYF
TRBD1 | TRBJ1-4 | once | TRBV5-1 | TGCGCCAGCAGCCCGGGACAGAGAGGCGAAAAACTGTTTTTT | CASSPGQRGEKLFF
TRBD2 | TRBJ2-7 | - | TRBV11-2 | TGTGCCAGCAGCCTTCGGGGGGGCCAGTACGAGCAGTACTTC | CASSLRGGQYEQYF
- | TRBJ1-1 | - | TRBV7-6 | TGTGCCAGCAGCTTAGTACGGGGGGACACTGAAGCTTTCTTT | CASSLVRGDTEAFF
TRBD1 | TRBJ2-7 | - | TRBV5-4 | TGTGCCAGCAGCTTGGTCTCAGGGGGCTACGAGCAGTACTTC | CASSLVSGGYEQYF
TRBD1 | TRBJ2-5 | once | TRBV25-1 | TGTGCCAGCAGTGATAATCACAGGACAGGGATAGAAGAGACCCAGTACTTC | CASSDNHRTGIEETQYF
- | TRBJ2-2 | - | TRBV5-1 | TGCGCCAGCAGCCTCTTTGCCAGGGCTTCGAACACCGGGGAGCTGTTTTTT | CASSLFARASNTGELFF
- | TRBJ2-4 | - | TRBV9 | TGTGCCAGCAGCGTAGGCGATCTAGCCAAAAACATTCAGTACTTC | CASSVGDLAKNIQYF
- | TRBJ1-3 | - | TRBV6-6 | TGTGCCAGCAGTCGACTGGATTTCTCTGGAAACACCATATATTTT | CASSRLDFSGNTIYF
TRBD1 | TRBJ2-5 | few | TRBV29-1 | TGCAGCACAACAGGGGGGGAGACCCAGTACTTC | CSTTGGETQYF
- | TRBJ1-1 | few | TRBV28 | TGTGCCAGCACTACTTACGGGGGGAAGAACACTGAAGCTTTCTTT | CASTTYGGKNTEAFF